This entry concerns a single T cell receptor (beta chain). The germline V and J ends were trimmed by 2 bases and 1 base, with 8 bases remaining between them. Germline assignment: CDR1 MDHEN and CDR2 SYDVKM. The CDR3 runs 14 residues. This sample is drawn from a study of blood T cell repertoires in COVID-19. Overall study: PBMCs, B-cell-depleted T cells, or T cells provided the cDNA or gDNA that made up the material.

Some clones are missing from TCRdb's copy, which holds only in-frame ones; the method was immunoSEQ multiplex PCR. The table records fewer than 45,000 clones, around 84% of them present only once. The sequence was collected from a man aged 60-69 years with COVID-19, enrolled during active disease. The sample comprised peripheral blood. V gene TRBV28 combines with J gene TRBJ1-1, with TRBD1 as a possible D gene (5 bases). The CDR3 sequence: CASSLGAANTEAFF. The CDR3 DNA reads as TGTGCCAGCAGTTTAGGGGCAGCGAACACTGAAGCTTTCTTT.